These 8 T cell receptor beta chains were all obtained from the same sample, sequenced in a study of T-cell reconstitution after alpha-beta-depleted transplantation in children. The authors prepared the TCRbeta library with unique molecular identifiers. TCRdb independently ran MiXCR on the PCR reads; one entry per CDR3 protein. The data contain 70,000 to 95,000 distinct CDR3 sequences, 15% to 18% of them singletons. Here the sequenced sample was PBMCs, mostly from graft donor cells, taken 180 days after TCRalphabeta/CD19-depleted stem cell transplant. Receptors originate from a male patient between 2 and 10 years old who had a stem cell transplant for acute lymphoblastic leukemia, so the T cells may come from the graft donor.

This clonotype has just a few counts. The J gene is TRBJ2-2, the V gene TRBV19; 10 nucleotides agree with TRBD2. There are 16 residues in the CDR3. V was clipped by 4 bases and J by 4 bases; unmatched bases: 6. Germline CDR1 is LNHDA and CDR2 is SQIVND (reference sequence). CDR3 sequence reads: CASSSSGGPSTGELFF. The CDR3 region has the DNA TGTGCCAGTAGTAGTAGCGGGGGGCCGAGCACCGGGGAGCTGTTTTTT.

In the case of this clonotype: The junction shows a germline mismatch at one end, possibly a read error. CDR3 protein: CGTSREVLAHEQFF. The DNA for the CDR3 is TGTGGCACCAGCAGAGAAGTTCTAGCACATGAGCAGTTCTTC. This chain links TRBV15 with TRBJ2-1; D is possibly TRBD2 (5 bases). The CDR3 covers 14 residues. CDR1 is LNHNV and CDR2 is YYDKDF in the germline V gene (reference sequence).

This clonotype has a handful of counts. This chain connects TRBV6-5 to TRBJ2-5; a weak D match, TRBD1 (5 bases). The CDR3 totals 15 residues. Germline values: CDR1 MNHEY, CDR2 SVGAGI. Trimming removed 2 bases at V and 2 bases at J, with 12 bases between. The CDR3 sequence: CASSYATVGQETQYF. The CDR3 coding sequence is TGTGCCAGCAGTTACGCGACAGTAGGGCAAGAGACCCAGTACTTC.

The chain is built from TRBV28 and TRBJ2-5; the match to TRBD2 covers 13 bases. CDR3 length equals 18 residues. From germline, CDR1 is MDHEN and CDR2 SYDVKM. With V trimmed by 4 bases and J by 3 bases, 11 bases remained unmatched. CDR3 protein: CASSSSGTSGAGEETQYF. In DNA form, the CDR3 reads TGTGCCAGCAGTTCCTCCGGGACTAGCGGGGCCGGGGAAGAGACCCAGTACTTC.

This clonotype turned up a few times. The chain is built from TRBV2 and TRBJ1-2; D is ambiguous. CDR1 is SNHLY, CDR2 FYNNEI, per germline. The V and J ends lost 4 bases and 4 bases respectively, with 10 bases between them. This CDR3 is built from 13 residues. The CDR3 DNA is TGTGCCAGCAGTGCAAGCCTCTCCTATGGCTACACCTTC. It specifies CASSASLSYGYTF.

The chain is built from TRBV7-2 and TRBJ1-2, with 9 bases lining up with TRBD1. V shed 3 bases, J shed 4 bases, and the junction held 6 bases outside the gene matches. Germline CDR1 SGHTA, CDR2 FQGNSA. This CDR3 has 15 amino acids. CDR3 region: CASSLWDRAAYGYTF. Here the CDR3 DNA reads TGTGCCAGCAGCTTGTGGGACAGGGCCGCCTATGGCTACACCTTC.

CDR3 loop: CASSPRTGEYGYTF. CDR3 coding DNA: TGTGCCAGCAGCCCGAGGACAGGGGAGTATGGCTACACCTTC. The rearrangement uses TRBV7-2 and TRBJ1-2; TRBD1 aligns across 9 bases. Trimming cost V 5 bases and J 5 bases; bases outside gene matches: 6. The germline V gene encodes CDR1 SGHTA and CDR2 FQGNSA. This CDR3 has 14 amino acids. Variable domain in full (rest from reference TRBV7-2 and TRBJ1-2): GAGVSQSPSNKVTEKGKDVELRCDPISGHTALYWYRQSLGQGLEFLIYFQGNSAPDKSGLPSDRFSAERTGGSVSTLTIQRTQQEDSAVYLCASSPRTGEYGYTFGSGTRLTVV.

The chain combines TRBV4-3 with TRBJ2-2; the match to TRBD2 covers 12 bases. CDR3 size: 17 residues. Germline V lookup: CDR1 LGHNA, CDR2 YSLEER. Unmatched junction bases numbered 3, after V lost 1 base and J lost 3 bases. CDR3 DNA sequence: TGCGCCAGCAGCCAAGGAACTAGCGGGGGGCACACCGGGGAGCTGTTTTTT. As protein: CASSQGTSGGHTGELFF.